This T cell receptor (beta chain) appears in the sequencing data of a study of sequential checkpoint blockade in melanoma. Measured with immunoSEQ multiplex PCR; TCRdb has only the in-frame clones, and not every one. This table has about 170 clones, 15% to 20% appearing once. CDR3 length: 14 residues. Per germline, CDR1 SGHNT and CDR2 YENEEA. V dropped 4 bases and J dropped 2 bases, with 12 bases sitting between them. Treatment noted: randomized to nivolumab then ipilimumab (arm A) or the reverse (arm B). This clone qualifies as large. The sample here was tumor tissue (inferred from file names), taken from a patient given nivolumab and ipilimumab in sequence. The TCR originated in a human donor with melanoma. The chain has TRBV11-3 and TRBJ2-7; perhaps TRBD1 as D (6 bases). CDR3 bases: TGTGCCAGCAGCTCGGACAGCAACGCCTACGAGCAGTACTTC. Translation gives CASSSDSNAYEQYF.